This record looks at one T cell receptor (beta chain) sequence and its context. Relative to the germline gene, one junction end is altered; a read error may explain this. This sample is part of a study of blood T cell repertoires in COVID-19. Looking at the study overall: Whether acute or convalescent, the COVID-19 samples came from the United States, Italy and Spain.

Original analysis: The assay estimated nucleated cells by amplifying reference gene primers. Sequenced by immunoSEQ multiplex PCR; TCRdb stores in-frame clones only, minus some. V and J calls and clone size are copied from that table; D and trimming were computed from the DNA. The sample lists around 190,000 clones; 88% were seen once. The CDR3 contains 16 residues. Germline assignment: CDR1 SSHAT and CDR2 FNYEAQ (reference sequence). The V call is TRBV7-7, the J call TRBJ2-1; 16 bases agree with TRBD2. Source material: peripheral blood. This sequence originates from a human donor in a cohort sampled during active COVID-19. The CDR3, as DNA: TGTGCTAGCAGCCAGGGACTAGCGGGGGGGGACAATGAGCAGTTCTTC. The encoded protein is CASSQGLAGGDNEQFF.